The entry that follows covers one TCR beta chain sequence. Reverse transcription used about 0.45 to 1 ug RNA and random hexamers. TCR beta CDR3 was amplified by immunoSEQ multiplex PCR. This amplification extended across 54 Vbeta and 13 Jbeta segments. MiXCR, run by TCRdb on the immunoSEQ multiplex PCR reads, gives a single entry per CDR3 protein. The table has more than 75,000 distinct CDR3 sequences, approximately 94% seen once. The sample belongs to a study of CD8 T cells in Susac syndrome. TEMRA cells were enriched by FACS, while CD8+ and CD4+ T cells were obtained through a negative isolation that was performed magnetically. The germline CDR1 and CDR2 sequences are MGHRA and YSYEKL. CDR3 length equals 15 residues. Trimming took 0 bases from V and 1 from J; bases not matched to a gene: 1.

Specimen: CD8+ T cells from PBMCs. This clonotype was sampled from a human donor in good health. This chain joins TRBV4-1 and TRBJ2-5; 8 nucleotides align to TRBD2. Here the CDR3 reads CASSQDGGVQETQYF. CDR3 sequence (DNA): TGCGCCAGCAGCCAAGACGGGGGGGTCCAAGAGACCCAGTACTTC.